What follows is one TCR beta chain and its context. The germline CDR1 and CDR2 sequences are MNHEY and SMNVEV (reference sequence). The V end lost 3 bases, the J end lost 2 bases, and 4 bases lay between the germline ends. The CDR3 sequence is 13 residues long. Libraries were prepared by immunoSEQ multiplex PCR; TCRdb keeps only in-frame clonotypes and omits some of them. The table records approximately 14,000 clones, over 60% of them present only once. These data are taken from a study of somatic mutations in cytotoxic T cells in rheumatoid arthritis. The origin of this receptor is an adult with rheumatoid arthritis. The chain links TRBV27 to TRBJ1-4; D is unresolved. The material sequenced was CD8+ T cells sorted from blood. The CDR3 region has the DNA TGTGCCAGCAGTTTGTGGACTAATGAAAAACTGTTTTTT. Amino acid sequence: CASSLWTNEKLFF.